This record concerns one T cell receptor beta chain sequence. Trimming stripped 1 base from V and 6 bases from J, with 9 bases between. The CDR3 has 13 amino acids. Germline CDR1 is LNHDA and CDR2 is SQIVND (reference sequence). The data derive from a study of cytomegalovirus exposure and HLA in healthy donors. For the study at large: Both the roughly 120 validation repertoires and the roughly 640 first-cohort repertoires used the same platform, as reported by a later analysis.

Repertoires were generated with immunoSEQ multiplex PCR, while TCRdb's copy carries only in-frame clones and drops some. This sample yields about 280,000 clones, of which around nine tenths are seen a single time; roughly 0.93% belongs to the top ten. The V gene is TRBV19, the J gene TRBJ1-1; no clear D gene. The sample taken for sequencing was PBMCs. The sequence was collected from a woman younger than 30 in good health and CMV-seronegative. CDR3 protein: CASSIVPGSEAFF. The CDR3 coding sequence is TGTGCCAGTAGTATAGTTCCAGGCTCTGAAGCTTTCTTT.